This T cell receptor (beta chain) was identified during a study of regulatory dendritic cells for organ transplantation. Study-wide results and limits: Of resting T cell subsets, memory CD8+ had the most alloreactive clonotypes.

The CDR3 contains 11 residues. V was clipped by 8 bases and J by 3 bases, with 8 bases between them. Germline CDR1 MNHEY, CDR2 SVGAGI. As concerns this clone: Its antigen is still unknown.

Repertoires were generated with immunoSEQ multiplex PCR, while TCRdb's copy carries only in-frame clones and drops some. The repertoire holds about 20,000 clones, with around 85% as singletons. CFSE-labeled sorted T cells met regulatory or mature dendritic cells for less than 6 days. CD4+ or CD8+ T cells were sorted as naive CD45RA+ or memory CD45RO+. This chain connects TRBV6-5 to TRBJ2-7; D is uncertain. Material: memory CD4+ T cells from blood cultured with regulatory dendritic cells. The subset denotes: CD45RO+ memory T cells. The TCR originated in a human donor in good health. The CDR3 region has the DNA TGTGCCAGCGGGAAGGGCTACGAGCAGTACTTC. Residues: CASGKGYEQYF.